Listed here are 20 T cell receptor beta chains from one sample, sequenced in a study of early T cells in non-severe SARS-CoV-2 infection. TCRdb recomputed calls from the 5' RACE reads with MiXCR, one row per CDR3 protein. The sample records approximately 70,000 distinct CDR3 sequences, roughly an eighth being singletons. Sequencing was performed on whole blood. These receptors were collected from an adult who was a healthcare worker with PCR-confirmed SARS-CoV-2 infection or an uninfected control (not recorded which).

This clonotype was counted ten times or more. The CDR3 spells CASRDPAALNEQYF. The CDR3 DNA follows: TGCGCCAGCCGGGATCCAGCGGCTCTGAACGAGCAGTACTTC. V usage is TRBV5-1 and J usage is TRBJ2-7; D perhaps matches TRBD2 (5 bases). Germline V gene sequence: CDR1 SGHRS, CDR2 YFSETQ. The CDR3 sequence is 14 residues long. Trimming pared 7 bases from V and 5 bases from J, leaving 19 bases between.

This CDR3 is CASSLVGQFSTEAFF. CDR3 sequence (DNA): TGTGCCAGCAGCTTAGTTGGGCAGTTCTCCACTGAAGCTTTCTTT. The genes are TRBV7-9 and TRBJ1-1; D not certain. Germline V gene lookup returns CDR1 SEHNR and CDR2 FQNEAQ (reference sequence). This CDR3 has 15 amino acids. The V and J ends lost 1 base and 4 bases respectively, with 13 bases between them.

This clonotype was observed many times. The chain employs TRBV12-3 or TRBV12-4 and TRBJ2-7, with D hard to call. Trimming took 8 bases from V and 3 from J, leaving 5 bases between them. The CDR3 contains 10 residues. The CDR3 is CASGNYEQYF. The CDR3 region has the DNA TGTGCCAGCGGAAACTACGAGCAGTACTTC.

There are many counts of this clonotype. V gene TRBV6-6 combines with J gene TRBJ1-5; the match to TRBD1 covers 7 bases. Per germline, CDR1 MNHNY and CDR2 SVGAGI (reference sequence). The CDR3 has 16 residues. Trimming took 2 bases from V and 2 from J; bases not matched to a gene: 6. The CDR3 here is CASSYPTGNGNQPQHF. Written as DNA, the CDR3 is TGTGCCAGCAGTTACCCGACAGGGAACGGCAATCAGCCCCAGCATTTT.

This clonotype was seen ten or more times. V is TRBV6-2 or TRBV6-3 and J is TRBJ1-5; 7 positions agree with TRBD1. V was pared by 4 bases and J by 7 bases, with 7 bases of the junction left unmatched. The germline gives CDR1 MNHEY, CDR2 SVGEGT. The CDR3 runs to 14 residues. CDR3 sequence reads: CASSLRGLRQPQHF. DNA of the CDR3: TGTGCCAGCAGTTTGAGGGGGCTTAGACAGCCCCAGCATTTT.

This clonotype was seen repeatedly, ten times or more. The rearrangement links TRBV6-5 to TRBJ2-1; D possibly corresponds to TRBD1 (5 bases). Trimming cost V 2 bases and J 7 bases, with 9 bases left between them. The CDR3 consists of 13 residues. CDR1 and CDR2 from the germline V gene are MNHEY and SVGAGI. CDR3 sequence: CASSYQAGNEQFF. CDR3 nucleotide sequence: TGTGCCAGCAGTTACCAAGCAGGGAATGAGCAGTTCTTC.

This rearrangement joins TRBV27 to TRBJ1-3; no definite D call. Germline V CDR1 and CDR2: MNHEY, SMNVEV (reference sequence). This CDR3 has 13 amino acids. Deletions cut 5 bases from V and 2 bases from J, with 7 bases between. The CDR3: CASSPSPGNTIYF. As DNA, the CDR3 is TGTGCCAGCAGTCCCAGCCCTGGAAACACCATATATTTT.

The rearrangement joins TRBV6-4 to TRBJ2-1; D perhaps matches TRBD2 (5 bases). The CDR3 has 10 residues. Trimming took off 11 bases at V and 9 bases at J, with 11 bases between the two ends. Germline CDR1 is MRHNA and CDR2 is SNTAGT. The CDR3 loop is CAGEGTEQFF. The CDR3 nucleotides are TGTGCCGGCGAGGGAACTGAGCAGTTCTTC.

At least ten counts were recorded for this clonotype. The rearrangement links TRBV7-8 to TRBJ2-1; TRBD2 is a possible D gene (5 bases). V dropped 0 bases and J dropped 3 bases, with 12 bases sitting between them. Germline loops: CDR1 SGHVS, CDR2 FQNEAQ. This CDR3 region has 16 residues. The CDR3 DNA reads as TGTGCCAGCAGCTTAGCGCCGGCTAGCATCTACAATGAGCAGTTCTTC. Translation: CASSLAPASIYNEQFF.

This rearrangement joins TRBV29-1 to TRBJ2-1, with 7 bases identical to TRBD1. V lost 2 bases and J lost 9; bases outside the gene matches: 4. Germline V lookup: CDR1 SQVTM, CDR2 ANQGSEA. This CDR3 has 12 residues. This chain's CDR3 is CSVERQGGEQFF. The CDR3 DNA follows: TGCAGCGTTGAAAGACAGGGTGGTGAGCAGTTCTTC.

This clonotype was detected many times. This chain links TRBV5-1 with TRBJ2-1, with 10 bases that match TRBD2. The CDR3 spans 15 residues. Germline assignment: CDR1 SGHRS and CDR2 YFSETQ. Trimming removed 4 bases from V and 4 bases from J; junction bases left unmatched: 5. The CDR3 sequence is CASSPTSGPYNEQFF. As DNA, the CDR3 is TGCGCCAGCAGCCCGACTAGCGGGCCTTACAATGAGCAGTTCTTC.

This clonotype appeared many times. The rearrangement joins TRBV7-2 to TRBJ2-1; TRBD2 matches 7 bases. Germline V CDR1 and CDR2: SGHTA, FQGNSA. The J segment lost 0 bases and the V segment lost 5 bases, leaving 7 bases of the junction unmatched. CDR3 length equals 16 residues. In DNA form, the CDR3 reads TGTGCCAGCAGCCCCCAACTAGCGAGCTCCTACAATGAGCAGTTCTTC. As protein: CASSPQLASSYNEQFF. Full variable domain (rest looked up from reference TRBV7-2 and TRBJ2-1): GAGVSQSPSNKVTEKGKDVELRCDPISGHTALYWYRQSLGQGLEFLIYFQGNSAPDKSGLPSDRFSAERTGGSVSTLTIQRTQQEDSAVYLCASSPQLASSYNEQFFGPGTRLTVL.

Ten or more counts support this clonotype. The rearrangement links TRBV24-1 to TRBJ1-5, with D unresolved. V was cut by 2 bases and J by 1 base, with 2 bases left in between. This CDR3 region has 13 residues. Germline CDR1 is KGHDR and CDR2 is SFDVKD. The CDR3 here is CATSDWSNQPQHF. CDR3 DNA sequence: TGTGCCACCAGTGATTGGAGCAATCAGCCCCAGCATTTT.

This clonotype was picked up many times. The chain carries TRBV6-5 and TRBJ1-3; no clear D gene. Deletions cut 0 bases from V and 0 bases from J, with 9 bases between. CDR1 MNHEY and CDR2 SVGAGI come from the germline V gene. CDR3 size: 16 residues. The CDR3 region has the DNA TGTGCCAGCAGTTACTCCGCAGAAAGCTCTGGAAACACCATATATTTT. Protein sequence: CASSYSAESSGNTIYF.

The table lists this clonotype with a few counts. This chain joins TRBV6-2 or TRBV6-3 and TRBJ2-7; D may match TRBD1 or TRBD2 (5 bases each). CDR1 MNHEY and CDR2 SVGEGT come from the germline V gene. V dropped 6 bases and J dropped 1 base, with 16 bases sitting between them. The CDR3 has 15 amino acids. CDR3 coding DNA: TGTGCCAGCAGATCATCCGGGACCGGGTCCTACGAGCAGTACTTC. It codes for CASRSSGTGSYEQYF.

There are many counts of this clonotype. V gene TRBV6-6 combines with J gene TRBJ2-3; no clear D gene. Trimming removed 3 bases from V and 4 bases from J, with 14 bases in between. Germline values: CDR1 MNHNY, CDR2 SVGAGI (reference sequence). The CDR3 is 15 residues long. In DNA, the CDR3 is TGTGCCAGCAGTTATAATCATGGCGCCGCAGATACGCAGTATTTT. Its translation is CASSYNHGAADTQYF.

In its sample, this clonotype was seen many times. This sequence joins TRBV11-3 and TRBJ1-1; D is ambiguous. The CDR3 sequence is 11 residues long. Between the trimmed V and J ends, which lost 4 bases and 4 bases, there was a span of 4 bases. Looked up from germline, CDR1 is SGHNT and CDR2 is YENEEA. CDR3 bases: TGTGCCAGCAGCTCCTGCACTGAAGCTTTCTTT. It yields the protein CASSSCTEAFF.

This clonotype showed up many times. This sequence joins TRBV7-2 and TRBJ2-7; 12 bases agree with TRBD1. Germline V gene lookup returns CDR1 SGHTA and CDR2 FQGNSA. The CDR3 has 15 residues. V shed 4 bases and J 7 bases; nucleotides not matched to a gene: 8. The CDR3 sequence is CASSSGGTGGLEQYF. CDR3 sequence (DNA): TGTGCCAGCAGCTCAGGCGGGACAGGGGGCCTTGAGCAGTACTTC.

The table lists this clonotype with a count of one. CDR3 in amino acids: CASSAAGRSNTGELFF. DNA for the CDR3: TGTGCCAGCAGTGCCGCGGGCCGGTCGAACACCGGGGAGCTGTTTTTT. The chain carries TRBV2 and TRBJ2-2; a possible D gene is TRBD2 (5 bases). The CDR3 covers 16 residues. Germline V gene data show CDR1 as SNHLY and CDR2 as FYNNEI. The V gene lost 4 bases and the J gene lost 0 bases, with 12 bases spanning the gap.

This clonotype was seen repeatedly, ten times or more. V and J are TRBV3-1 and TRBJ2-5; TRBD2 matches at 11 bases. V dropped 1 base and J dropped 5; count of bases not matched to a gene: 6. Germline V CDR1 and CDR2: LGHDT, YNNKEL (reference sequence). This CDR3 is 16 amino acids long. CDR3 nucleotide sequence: TGTGCCAGCAGCCAAGTGTGGCTAGCGGGAGGTGAGACCCAGTACTTC. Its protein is CASSQVWLAGGETQYF.